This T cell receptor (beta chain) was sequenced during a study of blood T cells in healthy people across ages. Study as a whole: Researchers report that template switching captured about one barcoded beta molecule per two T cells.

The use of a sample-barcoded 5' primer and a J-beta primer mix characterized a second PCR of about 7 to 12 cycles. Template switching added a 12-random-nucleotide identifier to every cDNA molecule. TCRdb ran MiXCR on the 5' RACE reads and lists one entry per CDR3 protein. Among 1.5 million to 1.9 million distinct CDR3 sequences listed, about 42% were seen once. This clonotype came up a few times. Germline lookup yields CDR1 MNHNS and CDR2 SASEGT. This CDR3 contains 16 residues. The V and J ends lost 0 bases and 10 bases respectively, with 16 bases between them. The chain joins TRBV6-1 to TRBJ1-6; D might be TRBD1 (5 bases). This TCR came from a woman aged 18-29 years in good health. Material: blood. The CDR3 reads CASSEALPREQSPLHF. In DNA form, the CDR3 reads TGTGCCAGCAGTGAAGCGCTTCCCAGGGAGCAGTCACCCCTCCACTTT.